A selection of T cell receptor beta chains follows, all from one sample in a study of graft-versus-host responses after intestinal transplantation. Generated by immunoSEQ multiplex PCR, the TCRdb table keeps only in-frame clones and is missing some. The profile shows about 18,000 clones, almost 85% of them singletons. This specimen consisted of PBMCs, obtained 14 days after transplant. These receptors all stem from a human patient who received an intestinal transplant, so some T cells may come from the graft donor. The CDR3 runs from the conserved cysteine through the conserved F or W. D genes are given only for firm matches.

.	TRBJ1-1	TRBV5-1	CASSFNVRGNTEAFF
TRBD1	TRBJ1-1	TRBV7-9	CASSPGDRANTEAFF
TRBD2	TRBJ2-7	TRBV5-1	CASSKSSGGAIEQYF
.	TRBJ2-3	TRBV7-2	CASSLAGGAADTQYF
TRBD1	TRBJ1-5	TRBV25-1	CARVDRRTFNQPQHF
.	TRBJ2-5	TRBV7-6	CASSLTRATETQYF
.	TRBJ2-3	TRBV6-5	CASSYGDFTDTQYF
.	TRBJ2-1	TRBV6-1	CASSDRDRTYNEQFF
.	TRBJ2-7	TRBV7-3	CASSFRQGGTYEQYF
TRBD2	TRBJ2-5	TRBV7-9	CAGSFLAGRETQYF
TRBD2	TRBJ2-7	TRBV6-1	CASSDGLAASYEQYF
.	TRBJ1-4	TRBV5-4	CASSLGPGEKLFF
.	TRBJ2-2	TRBV9	CASSADRVTGELFF
.	TRBJ1-1	TRBV6-5	CASSYSGEAFF